These 3 T cell receptor beta chains came from one sample sequenced in a study of radiotherapy plus CTLA-4 blockade in lung cancer. Clones were sequenced by immunoSEQ multiplex PCR, and TCRdb holds only the in-frame ones, with some missing. The table has roughly 98,000 clones, approximately 78% seen once. Sequences were derived from peripheral blood, sampled from a patient treated with radiotherapy plus ipilimumab. All receptors come from a human donor with non-small cell lung cancer who had a partial response to radiotherapy plus ipilimumab.

The chain employs TRBV19 and TRBJ2-1; TRBD2 matches at 12 bases. The junction had 11 bases not matched to a gene; V was cut back by 5 bases and J by 3 bases. Looked up from germline, CDR1 is LNHDA and CDR2 is SQIVND (reference sequence). The CDR3 runs 18 residues. CDR3 DNA sequence: TGTGCCAGTAGTCCCCCTAGCGGGAGGGCCCGGTTCTACAATGAGCAGTTCTTC. Protein product: CASSPPSGRARFYNEQFF.

This clone was seen only once. V is TRBV7-3 and J is TRBJ1-1; D is perhaps TRBD1 (5 bases). V gave up 3 bases and J gave up 4 bases, with 9 bases separating them. The CDR3 contains 13 residues. Germline CDR1 reads SGHTA; CDR2 reads FQGTGA. The CDR3 sequence: CASSLRGSTEAFF. In DNA, the CDR3 is TGTGCCAGCAGCTTGCGGGGGAGCACTGAAGCTTTCTTT.

The gene calls are TRBV28 and TRBJ2-3; 9 positions agree with TRBD2. The CDR3 has 18 residues. The V and J ends lost 4 bases and 2 bases, in that order; junction bases with no gene match: 13. Germline V CDR1 and CDR2: MDHEN, SYDVKM. CDR3 residues: CASSSRRPRLADTDTQYF. The CDR3 DNA follows: TGTGCCAGCAGTTCACGACGACCGAGACTAGCGGACACAGATACGCAGTATTTT.